These T cell receptor beta chains were read from a single sample in a study of blood T cell repertoires in COVID-19. Libraries were prepared by immunoSEQ multiplex PCR; TCRdb keeps only in-frame clonotypes and omits some of them. Among fewer than 300,000 clones listed, around 89% were seen once. The specimen sequenced was peripheral blood. These receptors were collected from a man aged 25 to 40 with acute or convalescent COVID-19. Each CDR3 is given with its conserved first and last residue. Fields, in order: J gene, V gene, CDR3 protein.

>TRBJ2-7|TRBV11-2
CASSLTDTRYEQYF
>TRBJ2-1|TRBV19
CASSRGLEDEQFF
>TRBJ1-1|TRBV6-5
CASSYRGSTEAFF
>TRBJ2-7|TRBV5-1
CASSLVTRAYEQYF
>TRBJ1-2|TRBV9
CASGGQGTIYGYTF
>TRBJ2-7|TRBV27
CASSSITGTLLYEQYF
>TRBJ2-1|TRBV5-1
CASSLLAGGWNEQFF
>TRBJ2-2|TRBV10-3
CAISESGGTGELFF
>TRBJ1-2|TRBV28
CAIFQGVANYGYTF
>TRBJ1-2|TRBV10-1
CASSGGVGYGYTF
>TRBJ1-2|TRBV10-3
CAIRATGLGGYTF
>TRBJ1-5|TRBV6-5
CASSPGQFNQPQHF
>TRBJ2-5|TRBV2
CASRRRDLRETQYF
>TRBJ2-5|TRBV27
CASSLGGTPAETQYF
>TRBJ1-3|TRBV18
CASSYTGALNSGNTIYF
>TRBJ1-5|TRBV28
CASSLAPIGNQPQHF
>TRBJ2-3|TRBV9
CASQRGGLSTDTQYF
>TRBJ2-3|TRBV7-2
CASSLVTYTDTQYF
>TRBJ2-7|TRBV6-5
CASSSGGTYEQYF
>TRBJ2-5|TRBV2
CASEAATQYF
>TRBJ2-7|TRBV11-3
CASSFWGHEQYF
>TRBJ2-2|TRBV7-8
CASSPHDGELFF
>TRBJ1-2|TRBV29-1
CSVGPQGISRGYTF
>TRBJ1-1|TRBV6-5
CASITRENTEAFF
>TRBJ2-1|TRBV25-1
CASSEGRLAGDNEQFF
>TRBJ1-2|TRBV4-1
CASSHRTWRQGPNYGYTF
>TRBJ1-4|TRBV21-1
CASSKALQVNNEKLFF
>TRBJ1-6|TRBV7-9
CASSIGTVNSPLHF
>TRBJ2-2|TRBV5-1
CASSLLLVQGAGGELFF
>TRBJ2-2|TRBV7-3
CASSYRQGFTGELFF
>TRBJ2-3|TRBV24-1
CATSDSKTGYLTDTQYF
>TRBJ1-2|TRBV12-3/TRBV12-4
CASSLREFSYTF
>TRBJ1-1|TRBV28
CASKGTVVTEAFF
>TRBJ1-2|TRBV28
CASLTGHGPYGYTF
>TRBJ1-2|TRBV11-2
CASSLGLRGFVDGYTF
>TRBJ2-5|TRBV7-6
CASSPSGETQYF
>TRBJ2-3|TRBV7-8
CASSVRTGGSTDTQYF
>TRBJ2-1|TRBV6-5
CASSYRTVYNEQFF
>TRBJ2-6|TRBV6-5
CASGGGSGGANVLTF
>TRBJ1-1|TRBV20-1
CRFQGNAEAFF